Shown below are 23 T cell receptor beta chains from a single sample sequenced in a study of identical twins. One entry per CDR3 protein results from TCRdb running MiXCR on the 5' RACE reads. The sample has roughly 1,500,000 distinct CDR3 sequences, about 32% seen once; the top ten hold around 0.3%. Sequencing input: cord blood. The receptors originated from a newborn girl in good health.

This clonotype was recorded a few times. J is TRBJ2-1 and V is TRBV9; TRBD2 matches at 8 bases. The CDR3 sequence is 17 residues long. J was trimmed by 7 bases and V by 2 bases; bases with no gene match: 14. In germline, CDR1 is SGDLS, CDR2 YYNGEE. The CDR3 DNA reads TGTGCCAGCAGCGTTCTTTGGCGGGGGGCCCCCGTGAATGAGCAGTTCTTC. Residues: CASSVLWRGAPVNEQFF.

This clonotype appeared once. The chain links TRBV6-2 or TRBV6-3 to TRBJ2-7, with 7 bases fitting TRBD2. Germline V gene sequence: CDR1 MNHEY, CDR2 SVGEGT. This CDR3 has 14 amino acids. V dropped 2 bases and J dropped 3; count of bases not matched to a gene: 4. The CDR3 sequence: CASSYGLGNYEQYF. Here the CDR3 DNA reads TGTGCCAGCAGTTACGGACTAGGTAACTACGAGCAGTACTTC.

The J gene is TRBJ1-1, the V gene TRBV6-5, with 8 bases matching TRBD1. Trimming at V came to 3 bases and at J to 5 bases, leaving 5 bases not matched to a gene. CDR1 MNHEY and CDR2 SVGAGI come from the germline V gene. The CDR3 has 14 residues. CDR3 sequence: CASSYQGARTEAFF. CDR3 in DNA: TGTGCCAGCAGTTATCAGGGGGCGCGGACTGAAGCTTTCTTT.

This clonotype was counted a few times. The chain links TRBV6-6 to TRBJ2-7; no firm D call. Germline V gene lookup returns CDR1 MNHNY and CDR2 SVGAGI (reference sequence). CDR3 size: 12 residues. The V end lost 8 bases, the J end lost 3 bases, and 11 bases lay between the germline ends. The CDR3 bases are TGTGCCAGCTCACATCTGCGCTACGAGCAGTACTTC. Its protein product is CASSHLRYEQYF.

The V and J genes are TRBV12-3 or TRBV12-4 and TRBJ2-1, with 14 bases identical to TRBD2. The CDR3 has 20 residues. The J segment lost 3 bases and the V segment lost 4 bases, leaving 14 bases of the junction unmatched. CDR3 coding DNA: TGTGCCAGCAGTTCAAGACCGGGGACTAGCGGGGGTCCTCTCTACAATGAGCAGTTCTTC. Its translation is CASSSRPGTSGGPLYNEQFF.

This clonotype was counted only a few times. J is TRBJ2-1 and V is TRBV7-9, with a weak D call TRBD1 (7 bases). The germline CDR1 and CDR2 sequences are SEHNR and FQNEAQ (reference sequence). This CDR3 has 16 residues. Trimming pared 1 base from V and 3 bases from J, leaving 13 bases between. The CDR3 here is CASSLGGDSFYNEQFF. The CDR3 nucleotides are TGTGCCAGCAGCTTAGGGGGGGACAGTTTCTACAATGAGCAGTTCTTC.

V usage is TRBV5-1 and J usage is TRBJ1-2; a possible D gene is TRBD1 (6 bases). Germline V CDR1 and CDR2: SGHRS, YFSETQ. The length of the CDR3 is 17 residues. Trimming took 5 bases from V and 8 from J, leaving 28 bases between them. As DNA, the CDR3 is TGCGCCAGCAGTTTTACCTTTACTGGGGGCCGGGGAAGCGGCTACACCTTC. Its protein product is CASSFTFTGGRGSGYTF.

This clonotype has more than one count but fewer than ten. CDR3 protein: CASGHQGALATNEKLFF. The CDR3, as DNA: TGTGCCAGCGGCCATCAGGGGGCTCTGGCAACTAATGAAAAACTGTTTTTT. This rearrangement joins TRBV27 to TRBJ1-4; 8 bases align to TRBD1. This CDR3 is built from 17 residues. V gave up 8 bases and J gave up 0 bases; unmatched junction bases: 11. CDR1 and CDR2 from the germline V gene are MNHEY and SMNVEV (reference sequence).

This clonotype was observed a handful of times. This chain connects TRBV5-5 to TRBJ1-5, with D unclear. Trimming stripped 2 bases from V and 3 bases from J, with 12 bases between. The CDR3 covers 15 residues. The germline CDR1 and CDR2 sequences are SGHKS and YYEKEE (reference sequence). The CDR3 is CASSFYLAINQPQHF. The CDR3 DNA reads TGTGCCAGCAGCTTTTATTTGGCTATCAATCAGCCCCAGCATTTT.

This chain uses TRBV28 with TRBJ1-1, with TRBD1 identical over 7 bases. The V and J ends lost 4 bases and 1 base, in that order; junction bases with no gene match: 6. This CDR3 comprises 15 residues. Germline values: CDR1 MDHEN, CDR2 SYDVKM. Here the CDR3 DNA reads TGTGCCAGCAGTTCCCAGGGACAGCAGAACACTGAAGCTTTCTTT. This codes for CASSSQGQQNTEAFF.

This clonotype was seen a handful of times. The chain carries TRBV9 and TRBJ2-1; 7 nucleotides line up with TRBD2. Germline CDR1 reads SGDLS; CDR2 reads YYNGEE. V was pared by 0 bases and J by 4 bases, with 4 bases of the junction left unmatched. The CDR3 extends over 15 amino acids. This CDR3 is CASSVGGTTYNEQFF. In nucleotides, the CDR3 is TGTGCCAGCAGCGTAGGTGGGACTACATACAATGAGCAGTTCTTC.

V usage is TRBV12-3 or TRBV12-4 and J usage is TRBJ2-3; D gene unclear. The CDR3 length is 16 residues. The V and J ends lost 3 bases and 1 base respectively, with 14 bases between them. This CDR3 reads CASSLGRAGGTDTQYF. DNA for the CDR3: TGTGCCAGCAGTTTGGGTCGGGCTGGCGGCACAGATACGCAGTATTTT.

This clonotype showed up just a few times. A much larger clone lies one base from this, so it may be a read error. J is TRBJ2-7 and V is TRBV3-1, with a weak D call TRBD2 (6 bases). V was cut by 1 base and J by 5 bases, with 9 bases left in between. The CDR3 extends over 13 amino acids. Germline V gene lookup returns CDR1 LGHDT and CDR2 YNNKEL (reference sequence). In DNA, the CDR3 is TGTGCCAGCAGCCAAGCGGGAGCGAACGAGCAGTACTTC. The encoded protein is CASSQAGANEQYF.

This sequence joins TRBV20-1 and TRBJ2-7; D possibly uses TRBD1 or TRBD2 (5 bases each). The CDR3 contains 14 residues. Germline CDR1 DFQATT, CDR2 SNEGSKA (reference sequence). V shed 5 bases and J shed 7 bases, with 21 bases lying between them. The CDR3 sequence is CSADGASSYNEQYF. As DNA, the CDR3 is TGCAGTGCTGACGGGGCCAGCTCCTACAATGAGCAGTACTTC.

V usage is TRBV5-1 and J usage is TRBJ2-3; no reliable D call. The CDR3 has 12 residues. Trimming took 0 bases from V and 7 from J, leaving 6 bases between them. Germline V lookup: CDR1 SGHRS, CDR2 YFSETQ. The DNA of the CDR3 is TGCGCCAGCAGCTTGGTGGGAAATACGCAGTATTTT. Its protein is CASSLVGNTQYF.

V is TRBV9 and J is TRBJ2-7; 7 nucleotides agree with TRBD2. The length of the CDR3 is 16 residues. Germline CDR1 reads SGDLS; CDR2 reads YYNGEE. V was pared by 0 bases and J by 2 bases, with 8 bases of the junction left unmatched. In DNA, the CDR3 is TGTGCCAGCAGCGTAGGCCCGTCTAGCGGTCCCTACGAGCAGTACTTC. Protein sequence: CASSVGPSSGPYEQYF.

The rearrangement links TRBV7-9 to TRBJ1-2, with D uncertain. V lost 5 bases, J lost 4 bases, and 11 bases lay in between. This CDR3 has 13 residues. Germline values: CDR1 SEHNR, CDR2 FQNEAQ (reference sequence). This CDR3 reads CASSPTSRYGYTF. The CDR3 nucleotides read TGTGCCAGCAGCCCCACTTCCCGCTATGGCTACACCTTC.

In DNA, the CDR3 is TGTGCCACCAGTGACCCTGACAGGGCTCCCGGGGAGCTGTTTTTT. It encodes CATSDPDRAPGELFF. The gene calls are TRBV24-1 and TRBJ2-2, with 7 bases matching TRBD1. The germline gives CDR1 KGHDR, CDR2 SFDVKD. The CDR3 sequence is 15 residues long. After removal of 4 bases from V and 6 bases from J, the junction contained 7 bases not matched to a gene.

In its sample, this clonotype was seen a few times. The rearrangement uses TRBV20-1 and TRBJ2-5; 11 bases agree with TRBD2. TRBJ2-7 matches the DNA end more closely, so the J call is doubtful. The CDR3 sequence is 15 residues long. CDR1 is DFQATT and CDR2 is SNEGSKA in the germline V gene (reference sequence). This CDR3 is CSAIKPGTSGYEQYF. In nucleotides, the CDR3 is TGCAGTGCTATCAAACCCGGGACTAGCGGATACGAGCAGTACTTC.

This clonotype was seen only a few times. The chain couples TRBV2 to TRBJ1-2; the match to TRBD1 covers 7 bases. Germline trimming cut 4 bases from V and 4 bases from J; bases unmatched to any gene: 6. This CDR3 comprises 14 residues. From germline, CDR1 is SNHLY and CDR2 FYNNEI. The CDR3 region has the DNA TGTGCCAGCAGTGGGACAGGCGACTCCTATGGCTACACCTTC. Protein sequence: CASSGTGDSYGYTF.

This clonotype occurred a few times. This rearrangement joins TRBV4-2 to TRBJ1-2; D unclear. The CDR3 sequence is 12 residues long. Germline V CDR1 and CDR2: LGHNA, YNFKEQ. V was clipped by 6 bases and J by 4 bases, with 9 bases between them. The CDR3 DNA reads TGTGCCAGCAGAGGCGGGTTCTATGGCTACACCTTC. The encoded protein is CASRGGFYGYTF.

There are a few counts of this clonotype. V is TRBV5-6 and J is TRBJ2-1; tentatively, D is TRBD2 (5 bases). CDR1 is SGHDT, CDR2 YYEEEE, per germline. The CDR3 is made up of 15 amino acids. Trimming left V 3 bases short and J 5 bases short, with 15 bases between. The CDR3 is CASSSPQDLHNEQFF. CDR3 nucleotide sequence: TGTGCCAGCAGCTCCCCCCAGGACTTACACAATGAGCAGTTCTTC. Filled out from reference TRBV5-6 and TRBJ2-1, the complete variable domain reads DAGVTQSPTHLIKTRGQQVTLRCSPKSGHDTVSWYQQALGQGPQFIFQYYEEEERQRGNFPDRFSGHQFPNYSSELNVNALLLGDSALYLCASSSPQDLHNEQFFGPGTRLTVL.

The chain recombines TRBV20-1 with TRBJ1-1; D possibly corresponds to TRBD1 (5 bases). Per germline, CDR1 DFQATT and CDR2 SNEGSKA (reference sequence). The CDR3 has 12 amino acids. V was clipped by 0 bases and J by 4 bases, with 6 bases between them. The CDR3 DNA follows: TGCAGTGCTAGAGAGCAGGGCACTGAAGCTTTCTTT. Residues: CSAREQGTEAFF.